This T cell receptor (beta chain) was recorded in a study of T-cell memory formation after mild COVID-19. This clonotype showed up just a few times. The antigen is unknown. Study results and limitations: The study detected some responding clones in pre-infection memory, suggesting cross-reactive memory joined. Unconfirmed was the SARS-CoV-2 specificity of second-wave clones that peaked on day 37. There was a balanced CD4/CD8 profile in clones contracting day 15 to 85, and later expanders leaned CD4+. Mainly CM and EM harbored the contracting CD4+ clones; mainly EMRA harbored the CD8+ ones.

TCRdb reanalysed the 5' RACE reads using MiXCR and keeps one entry per CDR3 protein. In the table there are 200,000 to 300,000 distinct CDR3 sequences, 8% to 9.5% of which are singletons. V was pared by 4 bases and J by 2 bases, with 3 bases of the junction left unmatched. The CDR3 is 13 amino acids. Germline CDR1 is SGHKS and CDR2 is YYEKEE (reference sequence). The source of this sequence is a young man who had mild COVID-19 (a few samples of this study predate the infection). Cell type and time point are not known. Sequences were obtained from PBMCs or a T cell subset sorted from them (not recorded which). J is TRBJ2-7 and V is TRBV5-5; 7 bases map to TRBD1. The CDR3 sequence: CASSAQGTYEQYF. The CDR3 bases are TGTGCCAGCAGCGCACAGGGGACCTACGAGCAGTACTTC. The full variable domain, with the rest looked up from reference TRBV5-5 and TRBJ2-7, is DAGVTQSPTHLIKTRGQQVTLRCSPISGHKSVSWYQQVLGQGPQFIFQYYEKEERGRGNFPDRFSARQFPNYSSELNVNALLLGDSALYLCASSAQGTYEQYFGPGTRLTVT.